This T cell receptor (beta chain) was sequenced during a study of CD8 T cells in Susac syndrome. Through negative isolation, CD4+ and CD8+ T cells were obtained, while TEMRA cells were enriched using FACS. Random hexamers were used to reverse transcribe the RNA input (roughly 0.5 to 1 ug). TCRdb used MiXCR to reprocess the immunoSEQ multiplex PCR reads, holding one entry per CDR3 protein. The sample lists tens of thousands of distinct CDR3 sequences; over 85% were seen once. V was pared by 4 bases and J by 5 bases, with 4 bases between. CDR3 size: 11 residues. Germline CDR1 MGHRA, CDR2 YSYEKL. This TCR derives from a human donor in good health. The sequenced sample was CD8+ T cells from PBMCs. The chain uses TRBV4-1 and TRBJ2-3; D is ambiguous. The CDR3 DNA sequence: TGCGCCAGCAGCCGGAAAGATACGCAGTATTTT. Its protein is CASSRKDTQYF.